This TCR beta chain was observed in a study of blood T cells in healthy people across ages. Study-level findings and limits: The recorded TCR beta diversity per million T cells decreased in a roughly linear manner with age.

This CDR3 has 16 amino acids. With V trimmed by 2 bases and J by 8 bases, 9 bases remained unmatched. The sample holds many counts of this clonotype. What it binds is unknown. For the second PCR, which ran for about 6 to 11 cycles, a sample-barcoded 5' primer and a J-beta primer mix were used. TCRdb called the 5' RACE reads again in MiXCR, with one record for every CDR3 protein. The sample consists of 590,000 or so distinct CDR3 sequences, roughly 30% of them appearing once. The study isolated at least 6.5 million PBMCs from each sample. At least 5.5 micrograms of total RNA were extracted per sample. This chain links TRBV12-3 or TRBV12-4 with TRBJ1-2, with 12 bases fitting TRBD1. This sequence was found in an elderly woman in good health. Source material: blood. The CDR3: CASSLRAGQGATGYTF. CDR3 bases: TGTGCCAGCAGTTTACGGGCGGGACAGGGGGCCACGGGCTACACCTTC.